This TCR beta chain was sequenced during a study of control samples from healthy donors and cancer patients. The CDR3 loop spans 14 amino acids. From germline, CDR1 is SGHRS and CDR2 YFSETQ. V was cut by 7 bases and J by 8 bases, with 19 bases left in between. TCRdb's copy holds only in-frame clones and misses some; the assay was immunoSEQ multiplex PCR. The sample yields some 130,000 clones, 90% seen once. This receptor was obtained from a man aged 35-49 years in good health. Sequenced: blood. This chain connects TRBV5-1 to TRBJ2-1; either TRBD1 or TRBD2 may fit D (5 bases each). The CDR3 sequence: CASSPPGRTDEQFF. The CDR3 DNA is TGCGCCAGCTCTCCACCGGGACGGACGGATGAGCAGTTCTTC.